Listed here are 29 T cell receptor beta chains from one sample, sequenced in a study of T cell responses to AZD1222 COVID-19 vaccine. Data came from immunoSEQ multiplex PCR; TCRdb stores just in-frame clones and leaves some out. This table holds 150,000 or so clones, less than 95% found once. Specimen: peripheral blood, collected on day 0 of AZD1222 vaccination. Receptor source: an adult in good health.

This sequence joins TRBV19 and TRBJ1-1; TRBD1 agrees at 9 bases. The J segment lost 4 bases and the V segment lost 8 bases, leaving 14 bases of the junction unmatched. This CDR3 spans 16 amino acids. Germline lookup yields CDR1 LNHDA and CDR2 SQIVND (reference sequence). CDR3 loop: CASSGQGALRSTEAFF. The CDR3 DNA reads TGTGCCAGTTCGGGACAGGGAGCCTTGAGAAGCACTGAAGCTTTCTTT. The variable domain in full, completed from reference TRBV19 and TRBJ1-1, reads DGGITQSPKYLFRKEGQNVTLSCEQNLNHDAMYWYRQDPGQGLRLIYYSQIVNDFQKGDIAEGYSVSREKKESFPLTVTSAQKNPTAFYLCASSGQGALRSTEAFFGQGTRLTVV.

CDR3 nucleotide sequence: TGTGCCAGCAGTACTACCGGGGAGATGGGAGAGACCCAGTACTTC. Protein: CASSTTGEMGETQYF. The chain links TRBV6-2 or TRBV6-3 to TRBJ2-5; D is perhaps TRBD2 (5 bases). Germline V gene lookup returns CDR1 MNHEY and CDR2 SVGEGT. The CDR3 contains 15 residues. Between the trimmed V and J ends, which lost 5 bases and 4 bases, there was a span of 17 bases.

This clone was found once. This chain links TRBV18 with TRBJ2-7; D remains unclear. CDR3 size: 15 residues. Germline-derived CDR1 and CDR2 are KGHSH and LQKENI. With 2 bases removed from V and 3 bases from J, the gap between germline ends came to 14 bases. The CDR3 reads CASSPTAPAGYEQYF. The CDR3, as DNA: TGTGCCAGCTCACCAACGGCACCGGCTGGCTACGAGCAGTACTTC.

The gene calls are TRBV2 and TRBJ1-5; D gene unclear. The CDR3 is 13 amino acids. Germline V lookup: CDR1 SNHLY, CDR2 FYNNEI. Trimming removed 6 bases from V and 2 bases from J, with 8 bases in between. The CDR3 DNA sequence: TGTGCCAGCAGAGGCGGGGGCAATCAGCCCCAGCATTTT. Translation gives CASRGGGNQPQHF.

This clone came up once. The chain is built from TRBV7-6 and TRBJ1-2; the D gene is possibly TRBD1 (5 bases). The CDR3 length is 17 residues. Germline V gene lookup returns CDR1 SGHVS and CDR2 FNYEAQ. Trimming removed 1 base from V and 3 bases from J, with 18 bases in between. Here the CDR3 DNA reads TGTGCCAGCAGCTTAGGAGCAGGGTCGATCCCCCACTATGGCTACACCTTC. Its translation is CASSLGAGSIPHYGYTF.

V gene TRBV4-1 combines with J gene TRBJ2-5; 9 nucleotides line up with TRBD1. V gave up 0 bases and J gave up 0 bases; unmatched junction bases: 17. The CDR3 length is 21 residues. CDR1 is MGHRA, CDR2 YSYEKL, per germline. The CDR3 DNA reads TGCGCCAGCAGCCAAGATAAGGAGACAGGGGGTTGGTTTTGGGACCAAGAGACCCAGTACTTC. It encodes CASSQDKETGGWFWDQETQYF.

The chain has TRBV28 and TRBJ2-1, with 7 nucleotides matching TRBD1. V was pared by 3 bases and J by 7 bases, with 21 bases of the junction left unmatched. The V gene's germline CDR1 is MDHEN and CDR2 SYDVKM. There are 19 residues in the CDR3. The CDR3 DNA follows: TGTGCCAGCAGTTTCCCTGGACAGGCCCTTAACCTAAAGACGAATGAGCAGTTCTTC. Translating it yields CASSFPGQALNLKTNEQFF.

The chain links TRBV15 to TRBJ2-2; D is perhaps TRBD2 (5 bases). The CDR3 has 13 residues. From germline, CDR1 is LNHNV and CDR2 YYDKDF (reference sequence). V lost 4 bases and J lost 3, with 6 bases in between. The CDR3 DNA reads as TGTGCCACCAGCACCGGGGACACCGGGGAGCTGTTTTTT. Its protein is CATSTGDTGELFF.

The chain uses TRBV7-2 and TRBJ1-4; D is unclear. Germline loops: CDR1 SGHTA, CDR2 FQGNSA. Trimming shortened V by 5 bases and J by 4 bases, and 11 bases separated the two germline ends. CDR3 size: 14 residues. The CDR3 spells CASSPSLINEKLFF. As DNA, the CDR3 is TGTGCCAGCAGCCCCTCTCTCATTAATGAAAAACTGTTTTTT.

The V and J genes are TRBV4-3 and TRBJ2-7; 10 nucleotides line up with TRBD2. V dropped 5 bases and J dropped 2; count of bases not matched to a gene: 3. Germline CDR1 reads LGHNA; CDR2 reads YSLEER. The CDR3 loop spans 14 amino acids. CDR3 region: CASSYTSGAYEQYF. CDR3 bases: TGCGCCAGCAGCTATACTAGCGGGGCCTACGAGCAGTACTTC.

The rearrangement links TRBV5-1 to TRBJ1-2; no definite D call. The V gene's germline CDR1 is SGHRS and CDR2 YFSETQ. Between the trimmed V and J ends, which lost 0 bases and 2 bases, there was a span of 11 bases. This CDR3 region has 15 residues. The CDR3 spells CASSLGQAQNYGYTF. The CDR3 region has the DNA TGCGCCAGCAGCTTGGGTCAGGCCCAGAACTATGGCTACACCTTC.

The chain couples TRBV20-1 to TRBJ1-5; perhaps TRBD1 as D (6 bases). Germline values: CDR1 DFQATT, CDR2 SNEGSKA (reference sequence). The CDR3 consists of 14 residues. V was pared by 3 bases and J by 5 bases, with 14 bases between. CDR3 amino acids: CSASSLRGHQPQHF. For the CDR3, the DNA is TGCAGTGCTAGTTCTCTCAGGGGACATCAGCCCCAGCATTTT.

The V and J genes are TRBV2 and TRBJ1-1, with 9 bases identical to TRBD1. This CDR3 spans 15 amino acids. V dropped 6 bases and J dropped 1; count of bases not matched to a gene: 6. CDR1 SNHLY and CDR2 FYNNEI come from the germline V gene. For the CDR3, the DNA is TGTGCCAGCAGGAGACAGGGGGGGCCGAACACTGAAGCTTTCTTT. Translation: CASRRQGGPNTEAFF.

The CDR3 DNA sequence: TGTGCCAGCAGCTTCGGACGAACTCTCGAGCAGTACTTC. It translates to CASSFGRTLEQYF. The rearrangement uses TRBV5-6 and TRBJ2-7; D uncertain. This CDR3 is 13 amino acids long. Trimming stripped 2 bases from V and 6 bases from J, with 12 bases between. The V gene's germline CDR1 is SGHDT and CDR2 YYEEEE.

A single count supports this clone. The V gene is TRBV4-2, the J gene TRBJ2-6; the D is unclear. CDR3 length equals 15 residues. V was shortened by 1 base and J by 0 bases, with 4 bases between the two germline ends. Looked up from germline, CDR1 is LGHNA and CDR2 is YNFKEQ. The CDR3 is CASSQAGSGANVLTF. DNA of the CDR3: TGTGCCAGCAGCCAAGCAGGCTCTGGGGCCAACGTCCTGACTTTC.

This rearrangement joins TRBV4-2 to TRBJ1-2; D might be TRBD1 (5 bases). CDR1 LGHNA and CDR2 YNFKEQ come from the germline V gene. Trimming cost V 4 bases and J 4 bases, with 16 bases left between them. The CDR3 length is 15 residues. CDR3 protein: CASSPQTPTAYGYTF. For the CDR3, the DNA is TGTGCCAGCAGCCCCCAAACCCCGACAGCCTATGGCTACACCTTC.

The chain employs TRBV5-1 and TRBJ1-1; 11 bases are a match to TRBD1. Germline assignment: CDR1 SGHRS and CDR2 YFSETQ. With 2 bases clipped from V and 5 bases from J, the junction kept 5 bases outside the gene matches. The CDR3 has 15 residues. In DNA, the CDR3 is TGCGCCAGCAGCTTAACCGGGACAGGGGGAACTGAAGCTTTCTTT. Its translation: CASSLTGTGGTEAFF.

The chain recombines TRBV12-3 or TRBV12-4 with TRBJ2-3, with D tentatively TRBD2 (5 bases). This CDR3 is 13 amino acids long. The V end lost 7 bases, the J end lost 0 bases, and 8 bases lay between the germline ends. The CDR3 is CASKRVSTDTQYF. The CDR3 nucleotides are TGTGCCAGCAAGAGGGTTAGCACAGATACGCAGTATTTT.

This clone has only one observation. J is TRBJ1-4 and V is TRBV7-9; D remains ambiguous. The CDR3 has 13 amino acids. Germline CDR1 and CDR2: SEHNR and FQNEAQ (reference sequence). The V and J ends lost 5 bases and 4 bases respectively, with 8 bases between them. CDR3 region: CASSPTSNEKLFF. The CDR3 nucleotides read TGTGCCAGCAGCCCTACAAGTAATGAAAAACTGTTTTTT.

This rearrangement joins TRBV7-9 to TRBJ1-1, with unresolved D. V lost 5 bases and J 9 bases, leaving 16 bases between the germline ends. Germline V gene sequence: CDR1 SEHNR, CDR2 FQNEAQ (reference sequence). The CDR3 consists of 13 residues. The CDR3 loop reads CASSPRHLGKAFF. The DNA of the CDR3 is TGTGCCAGCAGCCCAAGACACCTTGGTAAAGCTTTCTTT.

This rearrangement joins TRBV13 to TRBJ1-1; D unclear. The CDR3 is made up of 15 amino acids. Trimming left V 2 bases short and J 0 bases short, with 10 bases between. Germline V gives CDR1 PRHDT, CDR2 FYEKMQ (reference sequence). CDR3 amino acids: CASSLSYILNTEAFF. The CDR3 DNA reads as TGTGCCAGCAGCTTAAGTTACATCCTGAACACTGAAGCTTTCTTT.

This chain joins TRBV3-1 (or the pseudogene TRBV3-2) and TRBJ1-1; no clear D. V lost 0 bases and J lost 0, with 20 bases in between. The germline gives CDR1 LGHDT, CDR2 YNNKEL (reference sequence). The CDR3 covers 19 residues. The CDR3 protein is CASSQELALRPTLNTEAFF. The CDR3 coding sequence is TGTGCCAGCAGCCAAGAGCTCGCGCTCCGGCCAACTTTGAACACTGAAGCTTTCTTT.

The CDR3 sequence is CASSLEGAFTEAFF. CDR3 nucleotide sequence: TGTGCCAGCAGCTTAGAGGGGGCCTTCACTGAAGCTTTCTTT. V is TRBV5-6 and J is TRBJ1-1; 7 bases align to TRBD1. Germline V gene data show CDR1 as SGHDT and CDR2 as YYEEEE. This CDR3 has 14 amino acids. V gave up 2 bases and J gave up 4 bases; unmatched junction bases: 5.

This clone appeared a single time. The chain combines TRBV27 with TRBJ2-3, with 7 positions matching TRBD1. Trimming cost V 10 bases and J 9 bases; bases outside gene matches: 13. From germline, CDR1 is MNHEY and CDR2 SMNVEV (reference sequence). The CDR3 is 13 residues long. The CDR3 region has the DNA TGTGCCACCCGGACAGGCTCAGATAGAACGCAGTATTTT. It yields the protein CATRTGSDRTQYF.

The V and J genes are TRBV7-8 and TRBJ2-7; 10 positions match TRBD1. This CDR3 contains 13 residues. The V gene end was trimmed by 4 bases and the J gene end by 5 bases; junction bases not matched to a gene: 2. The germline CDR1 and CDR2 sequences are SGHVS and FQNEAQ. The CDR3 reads CASSSDRGDEQYF. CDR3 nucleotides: TGTGCCAGCAGCTCGGACAGGGGGGACGAGCAGTACTTC.

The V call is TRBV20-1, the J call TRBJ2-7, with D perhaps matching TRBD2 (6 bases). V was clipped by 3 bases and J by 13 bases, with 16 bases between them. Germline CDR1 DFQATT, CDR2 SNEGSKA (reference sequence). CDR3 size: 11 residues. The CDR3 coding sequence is TGCAGTGCTAGGGGCCCTGCGGGATTATACTTC. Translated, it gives CSARGPAGLYF.

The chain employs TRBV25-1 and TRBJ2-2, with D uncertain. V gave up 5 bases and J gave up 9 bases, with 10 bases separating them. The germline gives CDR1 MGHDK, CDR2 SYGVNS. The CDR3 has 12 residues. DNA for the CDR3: TGTGCCAGCAGTTCCATCGGACGGGAGCTGTTTTTT. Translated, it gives CASSSIGRELFF.

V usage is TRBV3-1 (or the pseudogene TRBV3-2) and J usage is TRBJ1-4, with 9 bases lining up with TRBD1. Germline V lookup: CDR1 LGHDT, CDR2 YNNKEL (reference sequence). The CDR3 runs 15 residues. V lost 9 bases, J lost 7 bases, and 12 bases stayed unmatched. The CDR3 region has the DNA TGTGCCAGTAGACCTTCCGGGACAGGGAGTGAAAAACTGTTTTTT. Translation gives CASRPSGTGSEKLFF.

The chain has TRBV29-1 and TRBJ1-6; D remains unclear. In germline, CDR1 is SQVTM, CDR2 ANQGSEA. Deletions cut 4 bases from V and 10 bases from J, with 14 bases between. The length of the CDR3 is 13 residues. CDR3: CSVAEGRGSPLHF. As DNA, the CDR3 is TGCAGCGTTGCTGAGGGTCGAGGATCACCCCTCCACTTT.